One sample yielded the 28 T cell receptor beta chains listed below, sequenced in a study of cytomegalovirus exposure and HLA in healthy donors. The primer mix had 60 Vbeta and 13 Jbeta primers. The repertoire was sequenced with immunoSEQ multiplex PCR; TCRdb's copy has only in-frame clones and lacks some. The sample lists some 150,000 clones, approximately 80% occurring once. What was sequenced was PBMCs. The origin of the receptors is a woman between 40 and 50 years old in good health and CMV-seronegative.

The chain has TRBV30 and TRBJ2-3; the D is unclear. The CDR3 sequence is 11 residues long. Trimming took 2 bases from V and 6 from J, leaving 6 bases between them. CDR1 is GTSNPN, CDR2 SVGIG, per germline (reference sequence). The CDR3 DNA reads TGTGCCTGGAGTCCCGCGGATACGCAGTATTTT. Translated: CAWSPADTQYF.

This CDR3 is CASSYAAGGITEAFF. The CDR3 coding sequence is TGTGCCAGCAGCTACGCCGCAGGGGGTATCACTGAAGCTTTCTTT. The chain links TRBV11-2 to TRBJ1-1; 7 bases match TRBD1. Losses at the gene ends were 4 bases for V and 4 bases for J; bases not matched to a gene: 9. This CDR3 has 15 residues. The germline gives CDR1 SGHAT, CDR2 FQNNGV.

The chain recombines TRBV30 with TRBJ2-7; D is unresolved. Germline assignment: CDR1 GTSNPN and CDR2 SVGIG (reference sequence). The CDR3 is 13 amino acids. Trimming cost V 2 bases and J 7 bases, with 15 bases left between them. CDR3 amino acids: CAWSMSAQREQYF. CDR3 coding DNA: TGTGCCTGGAGTATGAGCGCTCAGAGGGAGCAGTACTTC.

V is TRBV27 and J is TRBJ2-5, with 9 bases identical to TRBD2. V gave up 5 bases and J gave up 5 bases; unmatched junction bases: 15. The CDR3 length is 17 residues. Germline assignment: CDR1 MNHEY and CDR2 SMNVEV (reference sequence). CDR3 residues: CASSARGTSRFRETQYF. The DNA of the CDR3 is TGTGCCAGCAGTGCCAGGGGGACTAGCAGATTTCGGGAGACCCAGTACTTC.

This chain uses TRBV5-6 with TRBJ1-2; 8 bases match TRBD1. CDR3 length: 14 residues. V trimming: 4 bases; J trimming: 5 bases; junction bases outside the gene matches: 7. Germline V gene sequence: CDR1 SGHDT, CDR2 YYEEEE. CDR3 in DNA: TGTGCCAGCAGCGTAGGGACAGGACCTTATGGCTACACCTTC. This codes for CASSVGTGPYGYTF.

Only one count was recorded for this clone. The chain has TRBV28 and TRBJ2-7, with no clear D. The V and J ends lost 4 bases and 1 base respectively, with 5 bases between them. Germline V gives CDR1 MDHEN, CDR2 SYDVKM. CDR3 length: 12 amino acids. CDR3: CASSSPSYEQYF. Written as DNA, the CDR3 is TGTGCCAGCAGTTCCCCTTCCTACGAGCAGTACTTC.

The chain couples TRBV7-9 to TRBJ1-5; D is possibly TRBD1 (5 bases). Germline V gene data show CDR1 as SEHNR and CDR2 as FQNEAQ (reference sequence). V shed 2 bases and J shed 0 bases, with 8 bases lying between them. The CDR3 is 15 amino acids. This CDR3 is CASSLRGDSNQPQHF. CDR3 bases: TGTGCCAGCAGCTTACGGGGGGATAGCAATCAGCCCCAGCATTTT.

The gene calls are TRBV29-1 and TRBJ2-1; 10 nucleotides line up with TRBD2. V shed 7 bases, J shed 7 bases, and the junction held 13 bases outside the gene matches. This CDR3 comprises 15 residues. CDR1 and CDR2 (germline): SQVTM, ANQGSEA. DNA for the CDR3: TGCAGCGGAGAGGGGCGGCTAGCGGGAGTAAATGAGCAGTTCTTC. Translating it yields CSGEGRLAGVNEQFF.

The J gene is TRBJ1-4, the V gene TRBV4-3; D perhaps matches TRBD1 (6 bases). Germline V gene sequence: CDR1 LGHNA, CDR2 YSLEER. CDR3 size: 20 residues. V lost 1 base and J lost 6, with 27 bases in between. CDR3 region: CASSQVLPDFGQNEDEKLFF. The DNA for the CDR3 is TGCGCCAGCAGCCAAGTACTCCCGGACTTCGGACAGAATGAGGATGAAAAACTGTTTTTT.

V is TRBV20-1 and J is TRBJ2-7; no clear D. Germline values: CDR1 DFQATT, CDR2 SNEGSKA (reference sequence). This CDR3 is 11 amino acids long. The V end lost 3 bases, the J end lost 2 bases, and 5 bases lay between the germline ends. The CDR3 here is CSASYPYEQYF. CDR3 DNA sequence: TGCAGTGCTAGTTATCCCTACGAGCAGTACTTC.

The chain uses TRBV11-1 and TRBJ1-6; TRBD1 might be the D (5 bases). CDR1 and CDR2 (germline): SGHAT, FQDESV (reference sequence). The V end was cut by 4 bases, the J end by 10 bases, with 11 bases between. The CDR3 is 13 amino acids. In DNA, the CDR3 is TGTGCCAGCAGCTCCATCGGGGGATCACCCCTCCACTTT. Translation: CASSSIGGSPLHF.

The chain carries TRBV7-9 and TRBJ2-2, with 10 bases that match TRBD2. Germline loops: CDR1 SEHNR, CDR2 FQNEAQ (reference sequence). The CDR3 has 15 amino acids. The trim removed 2 bases at V and 6 bases at J, leaving 3 bases unmatched. The chain's CDR3 is CASSLLAGVPGELFF. The CDR3 DNA is TGTGCCAGCAGCTTACTAGCGGGAGTGCCCGGGGAGCTGTTTTTT.

V is TRBV5-6 and J is TRBJ1-2; the D gene is possibly TRBD1 (6 bases). The ends were cut back, 2 bases at V and 4 bases at J, with 6 bases in the middle. The germline V gene encodes CDR1 SGHDT and CDR2 YYEEEE. The CDR3 runs 12 residues. The DNA of the CDR3 is TGTGCCAGCAGCTTACAGGGCTATGGCTACACCTTC. This sequence encodes CASSLQGYGYTF.

The V gene is TRBV4-3, the J gene TRBJ1-3; the D is unclear. V was shortened by 1 base and J by 0 bases, with 13 bases between the two germline ends. The CDR3 has 17 residues. The germline CDR1 and CDR2 sequences are LGHNA and YSLEER. The CDR3 coding sequence is TGCGCCAGCAGCCAAGGGGTCGGAAGGAGCTCTGGAAACACCATATATTTT. It yields the protein CASSQGVGRSSGNTIYF.

V gene TRBV4-3 combines with J gene TRBJ1-3, with TRBD1 matching over 8 bases. This CDR3 is 17 amino acids long. The J segment lost 2 bases and the V segment lost 1 base, leaving 7 bases of the junction unmatched. CDR1 and CDR2 (germline): LGHNA, YSLEER. As DNA, the CDR3 is TGCGCCAGCAGCCAAGGGACCTGGACAGGGACTGGAAACACCATATATTTT. The encoded protein is CASSQGTWTGTGNTIYF.

This sequence joins TRBV25-1 and TRBJ2-5; TRBD1 agrees at 8 bases. Germline V gene sequence: CDR1 MGHDK, CDR2 SYGVNS. The CDR3 contains 18 residues. Trimming took 2 bases from V and 2 from J; bases not matched to a gene: 13. Here the CDR3 reads CASSEALGQGESQETQYF. CDR3 DNA: TGTGCCAGCAGTGAAGCCCTAGGACAGGGCGAGTCACAAGAGACCCAGTACTTC. The complete variable domain, with remaining parts taken from reference TRBV25-1 and TRBJ2-5, reads EADIYQTPRYLVIGTGKKITLECSQTMGHDKMYWYQQDPGMELHLIHYSYGVNSTEKGDLSSESTVSRIRTEHFPLTLESARPSHTSQYLCASSEALGQGESQETQYFGPGTRLLVL.

CDR3 sequence: CASSLEGQLGETQYF. The CDR3 DNA reads TGCGCCAGCAGCTTGGAGGGACAGCTTGGGGAGACCCAGTACTTC. The J gene is TRBJ2-5, the V gene TRBV5-1, with 7 bases identical to TRBD1. V lost 0 bases and J lost 5; bases outside the gene matches: 7. The CDR3 has 15 residues. CDR1 is SGHRS, CDR2 YFSETQ, per germline.

V gene TRBV4-3 combines with J gene TRBJ2-2; D gene ambiguous. This CDR3 has 16 amino acids. V was clipped by 0 bases and J by 0 bases, with 8 bases between them. The germline gives CDR1 LGHNA, CDR2 YSLEER. The CDR3: CASSQDELANTGELFF. CDR3 sequence (DNA): TGCGCCAGCAGCCAAGATGAACTGGCGAACACCGGGGAGCTGTTTTTT.

This chain uses TRBV9 with TRBJ2-7; D may be TRBD1 (5 bases). The V gene lost 10 bases and the J gene lost 2 bases, with 19 bases spanning the gap. This CDR3 has 14 residues. CDR1 and CDR2 from the germline V gene are SGDLS and YYNGEE. The CDR3 is CAGNHKGPTYEQYF. The DNA of the CDR3 is TGTGCCGGCAACCATAAGGGGCCAACCTACGAGCAGTACTTC.

The rearrangement joins TRBV18 to TRBJ2-7, with D possibly TRBD1 on 6 matching bases. Germline V gene data show CDR1 as KGHSH and CDR2 as LQKENI. Trimming removed 0 bases from V and 4 bases from J, with 13 bases in between. This CDR3 is 15 amino acids long. In nucleotides, the CDR3 is TGTGCCAGCTCACCACCGGGGGCTTCCGAGTACGAGCAGTACTTC. Protein product: CASSPPGASEYEQYF.

The chain carries TRBV9 and TRBJ1-1; D unresolved. The V end was cut by 0 bases, the J end by 3 bases, with 18 bases between. CDR1 is SGDLS, CDR2 YYNGEE, per germline. This CDR3 is 17 amino acids long. This chain's CDR3 is CASSVAVFPEEDTEAFF. CDR3 DNA sequence: TGTGCCAGCAGCGTAGCTGTTTTCCCGGAGGAAGACACTGAAGCTTTCTTT.

The chain combines TRBV29-1 with TRBJ1-2; possible D gene TRBD1, 5 bases. The V end was cut by 4 bases, the J end by 8 bases, with 23 bases between. Germline V gives CDR1 SQVTM, CDR2 ANQGSEA. The CDR3 spans 15 residues. Here the CDR3 reads CSVGGGRGEGKGYTF. The CDR3, as DNA: TGCAGCGTTGGGGGTGGGAGGGGCGAAGGGAAAGGCTACACCTTC.

The genes are TRBV27 and TRBJ2-7; the D gene is possibly TRBD2 (6 bases). Germline V gene data show CDR1 as MNHEY and CDR2 as SMNVEV (reference sequence). The V end lost 3 bases, the J end lost 0 bases, and 9 bases lay between the germline ends. The CDR3 runs 14 residues. CDR3 coding DNA: TGTGCCAGCAGTTTGGGACTCATCTCCTACGAGCAGTACTTC. It encodes CASSLGLISYEQYF.

This clone was detected a few times. The DNA for the CDR3 is TGTGCCATCAGTGTCCGGGACATTTCGTACTTC. Translating it yields CAISVRDISYF. J is TRBJ2-7 and V is TRBV10-3; D possibly corresponds to TRBD1 (6 bases). Trimming cost V 4 bases and J 12 bases, with 13 bases left between them. Per germline, CDR1 ENHRY and CDR2 SYGVKD. This CDR3 is 11 amino acids long.

The chain joins TRBV2 to TRBJ1-1; TRBD1 aligns across 8 bases. Germline values: CDR1 SNHLY, CDR2 FYNNEI. The CDR3 has 14 amino acids. V shed 2 bases and J 5 bases; nucleotides not matched to a gene: 4. CDR3 nucleotide sequence: TGTGCCAGCAGTGAACAGGGGGCGGGTACTGAAGCTTTCTTT. It codes for CASSEQGAGTEAFF.

The V and J genes are TRBV9 and TRBJ2-7, with a tentative D call TRBD1 (5 bases). Germline CDR1 is SGDLS and CDR2 is YYNGEE. CDR3 length equals 15 residues. Trimming left V 2 bases short and J 3 bases short, with 15 bases between. CDR3 loop: CASSVNLGDSYEQYF. The CDR3 nucleotides read TGTGCCAGCAGCGTCAATCTCGGAGACAGCTACGAGCAGTACTTC.

The chain is built from TRBV10-1 and TRBJ2-1; 9 nucleotides agree with TRBD2. The CDR3 extends over 15 amino acids. Germline V gene data show CDR1 as WNHNN and CDR2 as SYGVQD (reference sequence). J was trimmed by 0 bases and V by 6 bases; bases with no gene match: 3. CDR3 sequence (DNA): TGCGCCAGCAGCCTTAGCGGGAGCTCCTACAATGAGCAGTTCTTC. This translates into CASSLSGSSYNEQFF.

The genes are TRBV28 and TRBJ2-7, with TRBD2 identical over 8 bases. CDR3 size: 13 residues. Trimming removed 6 bases from V and 2 bases from J; junction bases left unmatched: 3. Germline V gene sequence: CDR1 MDHEN, CDR2 SYDVKM. This chain's CDR3 is CASRLADPYEQYF. CDR3 sequence (DNA): TGTGCCAGCAGACTAGCGGACCCCTACGAGCAGTACTTC.